These 13 T cell receptor beta chains originate from one sample sequenced in a study of molecular identifiers for immune sequencing clone quantification. In TCRdb, the PCR reads were re-called with MiXCR into one record per CDR3 protein. The sample lists about 630,000 distinct CDR3 sequences; about 25% were seen once. The sample taken for sequencing was naive CD8+ T cells from blood, with Jurkat cell RNA spiked in. Subset described: FACS-sorted CD8+CD4-CCR7+CD45RA+ naive T cells. The receptors here all came from a human donor in good health. Some libraries in this study had Jurkat cell RNA spiked in.

The table lists this clonotype with many counts. This chain uses TRBV29-1 with TRBJ1-1; D is perhaps TRBD1 (5 bases). Trimming left V 4 bases short and J 2 bases short, with 11 bases between. Germline-derived CDR1 and CDR2 are SQVTM and ANQGSEA. CDR3 length: 13 amino acids. This CDR3 reads CSVVGRDNTEAFF. CDR3 DNA sequence: TGCAGCGTTGTTGGCAGGGACAACACTGAAGCTTTCTTT. Looking up the rest from reference TRBV29-1 and TRBJ1-1 gives the full variable domain: SAVISQKPSRDICQRGTSLTIQCQVDSQVTMMFWYRQQPGQSLTLIATANQGSEATYESGFVIDKFPISRPNLTFSTLTVSNMSPEDSSIYLCSVVGRDNTEAFFGQGTRLTVV.

V gene TRBV2 combines with J gene TRBJ1-5; 7 positions match TRBD1. V dropped 0 bases and J dropped 3; count of bases not matched to a gene: 2. This CDR3 comprises 15 residues. CDR1 SNHLY and CDR2 FYNNEI come from the germline V gene. The CDR3 is CASSEAGQLNQPQHF. The CDR3 nucleotides read TGTGCCAGCAGTGAAGCGGGACAGCTCAATCAGCCCCAGCATTTT. Full variable domain (rest looked up from reference TRBV2 and TRBJ1-5): EPEVTQTPSHQVTQMGQEVILRCVPISNHLYFYWYRQILGQKVEFLVSFYNNEISEKSEIFDDQFSVERPDGSNFTLKIRSTKLEDSAMYFCASSEAGQLNQPQHFGDGTRLSIL.

This clonotype was seen at least ten times. The gene calls are TRBV7-2 and TRBJ2-7; 7 nucleotides match TRBD1. The germline CDR1 and CDR2 sequences are SGHTA and FQGNSA. With 1 base clipped from V and 2 bases from J, the junction kept 2 bases outside the gene matches. The CDR3 is 14 amino acids. DNA for the CDR3: TGTGCCAGCAGCTTAGACGGGACAGCCTACGAGCAGTACTTC. The encoded protein is CASSLDGTAYEQYF.

The chain couples TRBV6-6 to TRBJ2-1, with a tentative D call TRBD1 (5 bases). This CDR3 spans 16 amino acids. V was clipped by 0 bases and J by 3 bases, with 12 bases between them. Germline V lookup: CDR1 MNHNY, CDR2 SVGAGI (reference sequence). For the CDR3, the DNA is TGTGCCAGCAGTTACTCTTCAGGGTATGACTACAATGAGCAGTTCTTC. Translating gives CASSYSSGYDYNEQFF.

In its sample, this clonotype was seen a few times. CDR3 in DNA: TGTGCCAGCAGCCCCGAGAGAGTCACAGATACGCAGTATTTT. Amino acid sequence: CASSPERVTDTQYF. The chain has TRBV13 and TRBJ2-3; D remains unclear. CDR1 and CDR2 from the germline V gene are PRHDT and FYEKMQ (reference sequence). Trimming took off 5 bases at V and 2 bases at J, with 11 bases between the two ends. The CDR3 length is 14 residues.

The chain is built from TRBV4-3 and TRBJ1-1; D might be TRBD1 (5 bases). Germline CDR1 and CDR2: LGHNA and YSLEER. The CDR3 length is 17 residues. V dropped 0 bases and J dropped 0 bases, with 14 bases sitting between them. This chain's CDR3 is CASSQESAGIMNTEAFF. The CDR3 nucleotides are TGCGCCAGCAGCCAAGAGTCGGCAGGGATAATGAACACTGAAGCTTTCTTT.

This clonotype was seen repeatedly, ten times or more. The chain employs TRBV28 and TRBJ2-2; the D gene is possibly TRBD1 (6 bases). This CDR3 comprises 15 residues. Germline loops: CDR1 MDHEN, CDR2 SYDVKM. Trimming pared 3 bases from V and 4 bases from J, leaving 12 bases between. Here the CDR3 reads CASSFRDTSTGELFF. CDR3 coding DNA: TGTGCCAGCAGTTTCAGGGACACTTCCACCGGGGAGCTGTTTTTT.

This clonotype appeared many times. The chain links TRBV5-5 to TRBJ2-7; no clear D. V lost 0 bases and J 2 bases, leaving 9 bases between the germline ends. Germline V gives CDR1 SGHKS, CDR2 YYEKEE (reference sequence). This CDR3 comprises 14 residues. As DNA, the CDR3 is TGTGCCAGCAGCTTGGCACCGGTTACCTACGAGCAGTACTTC. It yields the protein CASSLAPVTYEQYF.

About this clonotype: The conserved final phenylalanine or tryptophan is absent from the CDR3, which likely points to a read error. The chain couples TRBV4-2 to TRBJ2-2, with D hard to call. In germline, CDR1 is LGHNA, CDR2 YNFKEQ. CDR3 size: 14 residues. The V end lost 0 bases, the J end lost 8 bases, and 10 bases lay between the germline ends. The CDR3 region is CASSQEVLLGELFC. The CDR3 region has the DNA TGTGCCAGCAGCCAAGAAGTTCTGCTTGGGGAGCTGTTTTGT.

As for this clonotype: A clone one base away is much larger, so this may be a read error. The V call is TRBV3-1, the J call TRBJ2-3; 11 nucleotides align to TRBD2. V was pared by 7 bases and J by 5 bases, with 11 bases of the junction left unmatched. This CDR3 comprises 16 residues. Germline-derived CDR1 and CDR2 are LGHDT and YNNKEL (reference sequence). The CDR3 region is CASNHSSGRTEDTQYF. CDR3 in DNA: TGTGCCAGCAACCACTCTAGCGGGAGGACTGAAGATACGCAGTATTTT.

This clonotype was seen a handful of times. The chain is built from TRBV2 and TRBJ2-5; D is tentatively TRBD1 or TRBD2 (5 bases each). V lost 1 base to trimming and J lost 1 base, with 19 bases between them. This CDR3 is built from 18 residues. Germline V CDR1 and CDR2: SNHLY, FYNNEI. CDR3 in amino acids: CASSEGFWGFGIQETQYF. DNA for the CDR3: TGTGCCAGCAGTGAAGGTTTTTGGGGGTTCGGGATCCAAGAGACCCAGTACTTC.

This chain joins TRBV11-2 and TRBJ2-7; TRBD1 matches 7 bases. J was trimmed by 5 bases and V by 5 bases; bases with no gene match: 12. Germline V gene lookup returns CDR1 SGHAT and CDR2 FQNNGV. This CDR3 comprises 15 residues. CDR3 protein: CASSPPDRVIDEQYF. The CDR3 DNA reads TGTGCCAGCAGCCCCCCAGACAGGGTGATCGACGAGCAGTACTTC.

In its sample, this clonotype was seen many times. The chain has TRBV20-1 and TRBJ2-5, with TRBD2 identical over 9 bases. Trimming at V came to 0 bases and at J to 1 base, leaving 6 bases not matched to a gene. CDR1 is DFQATT, CDR2 SNEGSKA, per germline (reference sequence). The length of the CDR3 is 16 residues. CDR3 nucleotides: TGCAGTGCTAGAGATTATCGCGGGAGGGCCCAAGAGACCCAGTACTTC. Protein product: CSARDYRGRAQETQYF.